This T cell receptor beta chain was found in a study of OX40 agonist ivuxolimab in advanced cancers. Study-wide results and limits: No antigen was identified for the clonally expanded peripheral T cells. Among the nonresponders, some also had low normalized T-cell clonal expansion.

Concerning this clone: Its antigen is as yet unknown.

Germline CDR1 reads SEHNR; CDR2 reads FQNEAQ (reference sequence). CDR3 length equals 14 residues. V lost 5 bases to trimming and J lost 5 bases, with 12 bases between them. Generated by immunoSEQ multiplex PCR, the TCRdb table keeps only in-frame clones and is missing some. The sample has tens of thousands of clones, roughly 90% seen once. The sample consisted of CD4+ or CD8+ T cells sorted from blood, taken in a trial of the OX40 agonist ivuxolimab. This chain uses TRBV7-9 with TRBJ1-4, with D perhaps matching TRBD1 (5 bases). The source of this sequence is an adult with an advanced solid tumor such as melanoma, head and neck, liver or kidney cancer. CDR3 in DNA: TGTGCCAGCAGCCTGGGACTTATGAATGAAAAACTGTTTTTT. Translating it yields CASSLGLMNEKLFF.